The 2 T cell receptor beta chains in this list originate from one sample, sequenced in a study of cytomegalovirus exposure and HLA in healthy donors. The study ran its PCR with 60 Vbeta and 13 Jbeta primers. Only in-frame clones appear in the TCRdb table, and some are missing; sequencing was by immunoSEQ multiplex PCR. The sample records 150,000 to 200,000 clones, around 83% being singletons. The sample taken for sequencing was PBMCs. These receptors all stem from a girl aged 2-10 years in good health and CMV-seropositive.

The rearrangement uses TRBV5-1 and TRBJ2-2, with TRBD1 as a possible D gene (6 bases). CDR1 SGHRS and CDR2 YFSETQ come from the germline V gene. Trimming stripped 1 base from V and 8 bases from J, with 15 bases between. The CDR3 runs 15 residues. The CDR3 DNA sequence: TGCGCCAGCAGCTTGACCGGGACAAATTATGGGGAGCTGTTTTTT. Translated: CASSLTGTNYGELFF.

This clone has only one observation. The chain has TRBV30 and TRBJ2-1; D remains unclear. Trimming took off 4 bases at V and 6 bases at J, with 10 bases between the two ends. Germline loops: CDR1 GTSNPN, CDR2 SVGIG (reference sequence). The CDR3 loop spans 12 amino acids. The CDR3 reads CAWTPRGNEQFF. The DNA of the CDR3 is TGTGCCTGGACCCCCCGAGGCAATGAGCAGTTCTTC.